Below, 6 T cell receptor beta chains from the same sample are listed, as sequenced in a study of identical twins. TCRdb reprocessed the 5' RACE reads via MiXCR and lists one record per CDR3 protein. The sample has around 500,000 distinct CDR3 sequences, 13% to 15% seen once; the top ten hold about 0.52%. A further study also used this sample, focusing on yellow fever vaccine responses in identical twins.

The sequenced sample was CD4+ T cells sorted from blood. The receptors were gathered from a woman aged 18-29 years in good health.

This clonotype has only a few counts. The V and J genes are TRBV14 and TRBJ2-7; D could derive from TRBD1 or TRBD2 (7 bases each). There are 19 residues in the CDR3. V lost 0 bases, J lost 6 bases, and 27 bases lay in between. Germline V gives CDR1 SGHDN, CDR2 FVKESK. This CDR3 is CASSQEAGISGTALREQYF. Here the CDR3 DNA reads TGTGCCAGCAGCCAAGAAGCGGGGATAAGTGGGACAGCCCTTCGCGAGCAGTACTTC.

The gene calls are TRBV7-2 and TRBJ2-1; perhaps TRBD1 as D (5 bases). The CDR3 is 13 amino acids. Trimming cost V 3 bases and J 9 bases, with 12 bases left between them. Germline V gives CDR1 SGHTA, CDR2 FQGNSA. The CDR3 region is CASSLLGDSEQFF. CDR3 DNA sequence: TGTGCCAGCAGCTTGCTAGGGGATAGTGAGCAGTTCTTC.

This clonotype was seen many times. The chain joins TRBV29-1 to TRBJ2-4, with a weak D call TRBD1 (6 bases). Germline V gene sequence: CDR1 SQVTM, CDR2 ANQGSEA. Trimming removed 5 bases from V and 1 base from J, with 9 bases in between. The CDR3 totals 13 residues. The CDR3 loop reads CSVPQGAKNIQYF. DNA for the CDR3: TGCAGCGTTCCTCAGGGGGCCAAAAACATTCAGTACTTC.

This clonotype came up a few times. V usage is TRBV6-1 and J usage is TRBJ2-7; 9 nucleotides agree with TRBD1. Losses at the gene ends were 5 bases for V and 1 base for J; bases not matched to a gene: 6. The CDR3 has 15 residues. Germline CDR1 MNHNS, CDR2 SASEGT. The CDR3 reads CASSPEQGASYEQYF. The CDR3 DNA sequence: TGTGCCAGCAGTCCCGAACAGGGGGCGTCCTACGAGCAGTACTTC.

This clonotype was detected only a few times. The chain uses TRBV18 and TRBJ2-5; D call uncertain. The CDR3 has 13 amino acids. Germline V lookup: CDR1 KGHSH, CDR2 LQKENI. V dropped 3 bases and J dropped 4 bases, with 9 bases sitting between them. Here the CDR3 DNA reads TGTGCCAGCTCACCCCATCCGGGAGAGACCCAGTACTTC. It yields the protein CASSPHPGETQYF.

This clonotype was counted many times. At one end the junction does not follow the germline gene, possibly because of a read error. The V gene is TRBV12-3 or TRBV12-4, the J gene TRBJ2-1; 14 bases map to TRBD2. This CDR3 has 17 amino acids. The chain's CDR3 is CASSLAGTSGGYNEQFF. CDR3 sequence (DNA): TGTGCCAGCAGTCTAGCTGGGACTAGCGGGGGCTACAATGAGCAGTTCTTC.